The clone carrying this TCR beta chain has a handful of counts. The target antigen is unknown. The data were obtained in a study of type 1 regulatory T cells. As for the study in general: This in vitro CD4 product, T-allo10, is enriched for Tr1 cells and alloantigen-specific. Study-level points and caveats: Type 1 regulatory T cells had a more restricted TCR repertoire than non-type 1 regulatory T cells.

TCRdb passed the reads through MiXCR, listing each CDR3 protein once. The top ten clones hold 1.8% of a sample with roughly 60,000 distinct CDR3 sequences, roughly two thirds of them seen once. The CDR3 covers 17 residues. Germline values: CDR1 DFQATT, CDR2 SNEGSKA (reference sequence). V was pared by 3 bases and J by 9 bases, with 15 bases of the junction left unmatched. This clonotype originated in a human donor in good health. The V gene is TRBV20-1, the J gene TRBJ2-1; TRBD2 aligns across 12 bases. Sample: cultured non-Tr1 T cells, either the whole culture or a sorted T cell fraction (not recorded which). CDR3 loop: CSARVLAGGKLAREQFF. The DNA of the CDR3 is TGCAGTGCTAGGGTCCTAGCGGGAGGGAAATTGGCCCGTGAGCAGTTCTTC.